This is a list of T cell receptor beta chains from one sample in a study of identical twins. TCRdb re-called the 5' RACE reads through MiXCR, storing one row per CDR3 protein. The sample shows some 1,600,000 distinct CDR3 sequences, about 32% of them seen only once. The specimen was cord blood. These TCRs come from a newborn girl in good health. CDR3s leave out the opening cysteine and the closing phenylalanine or tryptophan.

j_call: TRBJ1-1
cdr3_length: 14
v_call: TRBV7-2
cdr3_aa: ASSLAGLGVRTEAF

j_call: TRBJ2-1
cdr3_length: 12
v_call: TRBV7-2
cdr3_aa: ASSRYRAYNEQF

j_call: TRBJ2-5
cdr3_length: 11
v_call: TRBV20-1
cdr3_aa: SASLGVQETQY

j_call: TRBJ2-3
cdr3_length: 13
v_call: TRBV5-1
cdr3_aa: ASSLVPGGADTQY

j_call: TRBJ1-2
cdr3_length: 11
v_call: TRBV20-1
cdr3_aa: SAEDGQDYGYT

j_call: TRBJ1-5
cdr3_length: 12
v_call: TRBV20-1
cdr3_aa: SARDRQPRQPQH

j_call: TRBJ1-2
cdr3_length: 14
v_call: TRBV27
cdr3_aa: ASSLLGTGDNYGYT

j_call: TRBJ1-2
cdr3_length: 11
v_call: TRBV27
cdr3_aa: ASMGQGADGYT

j_call: TRBJ1-5
cdr3_length: 12
v_call: TRBV20-1
cdr3_aa: SASQGSGNQPQH

j_call: TRBJ2-1
cdr3_length: 15
v_call: TRBV2
cdr3_aa: ASRRARLAGTYNEQF

j_call: TRBJ1-1
cdr3_length: 10
v_call: TRBV29-1
cdr3_aa: SVESGGGIAF

j_call: TRBJ2-7
cdr3_length: 14
v_call: TRBV7-2
cdr3_aa: ASSLGPGQGLHEQY

j_call: TRBJ2-7
cdr3_length: 11
v_call: TRBV20-1
cdr3_aa: SAYIGTSYEQY

j_call: TRBJ2-3
cdr3_length: 13
v_call: TRBV3-1
cdr3_aa: ASSQDTRSTDTQY

j_call: TRBJ2-2
cdr3_length: 12
v_call: TRBV3-1
cdr3_aa: ASSQEVAGRELF

j_call: TRBJ2-5
cdr3_length: 10
v_call: TRBV28
cdr3_aa: ASSSPIETQY

j_call: TRBJ2-1
cdr3_length: 11
v_call: TRBV2
cdr3_aa: ASLRVIYNEQF

j_call: TRBJ1-5
cdr3_length: 12
v_call: TRBV30
cdr3_aa: AWSVLKTVQPQH

j_call: TRBJ2-7
cdr3_length: 17
v_call: TRBV9
cdr3_aa: ASSVATRDGLAGSYEQY

j_call: TRBJ1-5
cdr3_length: 15
v_call: TRBV10-3
cdr3_aa: ARGPDRGLLSNQPQH

j_call: TRBJ2-2
cdr3_length: 11
v_call: TRBV29-1
cdr3_aa: SVPTSGTGELF

j_call: TRBJ2-2
cdr3_length: 13
v_call: TRBV2
cdr3_aa: ASSGEGQNTGELF

j_call: TRBJ2-5
cdr3_length: 12
v_call: TRBV5-4
cdr3_aa: ASSYGASQETQY

j_call: TRBJ1-2
cdr3_length: 12
v_call: TRBV7-9
cdr3_aa: ASSLALRVGGYT

j_call: TRBJ2-4
cdr3_length: 10
v_call: TRBV6-1
cdr3_aa: ASSGGLREQY

j_call: TRBJ2-3
cdr3_length: 16
v_call: TRBV5-1
cdr3_aa: ASSLVSGGSYSTDTQY

j_call: TRBJ1-1
cdr3_length: 11
v_call: TRBV6-1
cdr3_aa: ASRTALNTEAF

j_call: TRBJ1-1
cdr3_length: 11
v_call: TRBV6-1
cdr3_aa: ASRATLNTEAF

j_call: TRBJ2-2
cdr3_length: 12
v_call: TRBV20-1
cdr3_aa: SATGTVYTGELF

j_call: TRBJ1-3
cdr3_length: 13
v_call: TRBV27
cdr3_aa: ASSLYGGGGNTIY

j_call: TRBJ2-1
cdr3_length: 12
v_call: TRBV14
cdr3_aa: ASSQLAGYSEQF

j_call: TRBJ2-1
cdr3_length: 12
v_call: TRBV2
cdr3_aa: ASSVSGNYNEQF

j_call: TRBJ1-5
cdr3_length: 13
v_call: TRBV12-3/TRBV12-4
cdr3_aa: ASSPKGTSNQPQH

j_call: .
cdr3_length: 12
v_call: TRBV7-9
cdr3_aa: AGSLLAAKETQY

j_call: TRBJ2-7
cdr3_length: 12
v_call: TRBV18
cdr3_aa: ASSPGGVSYEQY

j_call: TRBJ1-3
cdr3_length: 14
v_call: TRBV3-1
cdr3_aa: ASSQLRQGGRDTIY

j_call: TRBJ1-2
cdr3_length: 10
v_call: TRBV12-3/TRBV12-4
cdr3_aa: ASSFGQGGYT

j_call: TRBJ1-2
cdr3_length: 11
v_call: TRBV5-1
cdr3_aa: ASSLLLQYGYT

j_call: TRBJ1-1
cdr3_length: 13
v_call: TRBV9
cdr3_aa: ASSVRQGVNTEAF

j_call: TRBJ2-3
cdr3_length: 11
v_call: TRBV4-1
cdr3_aa: ASSRIPTDTQY

j_call: TRBJ2-4
cdr3_length: 15
v_call: TRBV4-1
cdr3_aa: ASSQDGVAGAKNIQY

j_call: TRBJ2-7
cdr3_length: 13
v_call: TRBV20-1
cdr3_aa: SATMGQGSSYEQY

j_call: TRBJ1-2
cdr3_length: 13
v_call: TRBV28
cdr3_aa: ASRIGGVANYGYT

j_call: .
cdr3_length: 10
v_call: TRBV25-1
cdr3_aa: ATGDRTYEQY

j_call: TRBJ2-3
cdr3_length: 13
v_call: TRBV20-1
cdr3_aa: SARKGLAGTDTQY

j_call: TRBJ2-2
cdr3_length: 12
v_call: TRBV29-1
cdr3_aa: SVPGLADTGELF

j_call: TRBJ2-3
cdr3_length: 14
v_call: TRBV6-2/TRBV6-3
cdr3_aa: ASSYPGLAGYDTQY

j_call: TRBJ2-1
cdr3_length: 13
v_call: TRBV4-1
cdr3_aa: ASSHRGGSYNEQF

j_call: TRBJ2-7
cdr3_length: 12
v_call: TRBV20-1
cdr3_aa: SAVSGGAVYEQY

j_call: TRBJ1-6
cdr3_length: 11
v_call: TRBV6-5
cdr3_aa: ASSYSGRSPLH